This T cell receptor (beta chain) was obtained from a study of memory CD8 T cells in hepatitis C reinfection. In the study overall: HCV reinfection meant a positive HCV RNA test after two negative tests at least 60 days apart.

The CDR3 consists of 13 residues. Per the germline V gene, CDR1 is LNHDA and CDR2 is SQIVND (reference sequence). The germline V and J ends were trimmed by 5 bases and 1 base, with 8 bases remaining between them. Profiled with immunoSEQ multiplex PCR; TCRdb holds only in-frame clones, not every one. Of under 50,000 clones listed, roughly 90% are singletons. As to time point: peak reinfection, 3 to 8 weeks after reinfection detection. TCR sequencing was done directly ex vivo on sorted cells, without expansion in vitro. The V and J genes are TRBV19 and TRBJ1-1; possible D gene TRBD1, 5 bases. The sequence was obtained from a man aged 18 to 30 with hepatitis C virus infection. The material sequenced was naive CD8+ T cells sorted from blood. CDR3 coding DNA: TGTGCCAGTAGTGGACACCAGAACACTGAAGCTTTCTTT. It encodes CASSGHQNTEAFF.